This TCR beta chain came from a study of shared clonotypes between healthy human individuals. At the level of the study: Three CD4 naive, three CD4 memory, two CD8 naive and one CD8 memory plate were used per donor. Regarding the study as a whole: Sorted-subset samples were not fully sequenced, rarefaction indicated.

V shed 0 bases, J shed 6 bases, and the junction held 7 bases outside the gene matches. This CDR3 spans 16 amino acids. Looked up from germline, CDR1 is SGDLS and CDR2 is YYNGEE. A single count supports this clone. Its antigen remains unknown. Sorted-subset replicate PCRs used around 0.2 ug DNA, some 30,000 T cell genomes. In the study's own analysis: Filtering differed for immunoSEQ, which gave only junction sequences without quality scores. Measured with immunoSEQ multiplex PCR; TCRdb has only the in-frame clones, and not every one. That table furnishes V, J and clone size, whereas the DNA furnished D and trimming. Of roughly 1,100,000 clones listed, about 77% are singletons.

The TCR was taken from a man between 18 and 29 years old in good health. The chain couples TRBV9 to TRBJ2-2, with 8 nucleotides matching TRBD2. Sequencing was performed on memory CD4+ T cells sorted from blood. This sample's subset: CD45RA-negative fraction. The CDR3: CASSVGSGEISGELFF. The CDR3 DNA sequence: TGTGCCAGCAGCGTAGGTAGCGGGGAGATTTCCGGGGAGCTGTTTTTT.